The T cell receptor (beta chain) described here comes from a study of cytomegalovirus exposure and HLA in healthy donors. A remark on this clone: Its antigen is currently unknown.

PCR primers comprised 60 Vbeta and 13 Jbeta primers. Here immunoSEQ multiplex PCR was the method, and the copy in TCRdb shows in-frame clones only, minus some. The repertoire holds around 180,000 clones, with over 70% as singletons. Findings and caveats of the study: Investigators reported 150 to 200 TCR beta chains as tied to cytomegalovirus.

The TCR was taken from a woman younger than 30 in good health and CMV-seropositive. Sequences were obtained from PBMCs.

The CDR3 coding sequence is TGTGCCTGGAGTTCGGGGACAGGGGCGGACACTGAAGCTTTCTTT. Translating it yields CAWSSGTGADTEAFF. The chain links TRBV30 to TRBJ1-1; 10 bases are a match to TRBD1. The CDR3 sequence is 15 residues long. In germline, CDR1 is GTSNPN, CDR2 SVGIG (reference sequence). The V segment lost 2 bases and the J segment 3 bases; nucleotides outside the gene matches: 6.